The TCR beta chain under discussion was sequenced for a study of a mutant IDH1 vaccine in newly diagnosed glioma. A word on this clone: As yet, its antigen is unknown.

This CDR3 has 13 amino acids. Germline CDR1 and CDR2: SGHRS and YFSETQ. V lost 0 bases, J lost 3 bases, and 3 bases lay in between. The assay was immunoSEQ multiplex PCR, and TCRdb's table has in-frame clones only and misses some. The table shows around 60,000 clones, with 83% occurring only once. Sample time point: week 47, end of study. The content of each vaccine dose was 300 ug of mutant IDH1 20-mer peptide, and topical imiquimod accompanied it. The TCR was taken from a man aged 25 to 45 with glioma. The specimen was PBMCs, collected from a glioma patient whose treatment included an IDH1 peptide vaccine. The rearrangement joins TRBV5-1 to TRBJ2-2; D call uncertain. CDR3 protein: CASSLGDTGELFF. The CDR3 nucleotides read TGCGCCAGCAGCTTGGGGGACACCGGGGAGCTGTTTTTT.